The 15 T cell receptor beta chains below were found in one sample sequenced in a study of blood T cell repertoires in COVID-19. Sequencing used immunoSEQ multiplex PCR; TCRdb keeps in-frame clones, though not all of them. This sample has about 230,000 clones, with around 86% found just once. The sample was peripheral blood. The receptors originated from a man between 50 and 59 years old with COVID-19, enrolled during active disease.

This chain joins TRBV6-5 and TRBJ2-3, with 8 bases matching TRBD1. The CDR3 runs 14 residues. The germline V gene encodes CDR1 MNHEY and CDR2 SVGAGI. Trimming cost V 5 bases and J 3 bases; bases outside gene matches: 4. CDR3 loop: CASSRRTGTDTQYF. CDR3 bases: TGTGCCAGCAGTCGCCGGACAGGGACAGATACGCAGTATTTT.

The chain employs TRBV2 and TRBJ1-2; D ambiguous. Looked up from germline, CDR1 is SNHLY and CDR2 is FYNNEI. V lost 3 bases, J lost 6 bases, and 8 bases lay in between. There are 12 residues in the CDR3. This CDR3 reads CASSEVQNGYTF. CDR3 nucleotides: TGTGCCAGCAGTGAGGTGCAGAATGGCTACACCTTC.

J is TRBJ1-4 and V is TRBV27, with 10 bases lining up with TRBD1. V lost 4 bases to trimming and J lost 7 bases; unmatched junction nucleotides: 9. The CDR3 runs to 16 residues. Germline-derived CDR1 and CDR2 are MNHEY and SMNVEV (reference sequence). DNA of the CDR3: TGTGCCAGCAGTTCACCAGACAGGGGGCAGGGTGAAAAACTGTTTTTT. This codes for CASSSPDRGQGEKLFF.

V gene TRBV6-5 combines with J gene TRBJ2-7, with TRBD1 as a possible D gene (5 bases). The ends were cut back, 10 bases at V and 3 bases at J, with 19 bases in the middle. Germline CDR1 reads MNHEY; CDR2 reads SVGAGI. The CDR3 has 14 amino acids. In nucleotides, the CDR3 is TGTGCCACCACCAAAGGGGCCTGGGGCTACGAGCAGTACTTC. It yields the protein CATTKGAWGYEQYF.

With respect to this clone: Other DNA sequences in this sample translate to the same CDR3. V and J are TRBV7-9 and TRBJ1-1; TRBD1 matches 7 bases. This CDR3 contains 15 residues. Germline-derived CDR1 and CDR2 are SEHNR and FQNEAQ (reference sequence). Trimming at V came to 5 bases and at J to 2 bases, leaving 8 bases not matched to a gene. The CDR3 spells CASSPRTGLNTEAFF. The CDR3 nucleotides read TGTGCCAGCAGCCCAAGGACAGGCTTAAACACTGAAGCTTTCTTT.

The gene calls are TRBV3-1 (or the pseudogene TRBV3-2) and TRBJ1-2; 7 bases agree with TRBD1. The V segment lost 0 bases and the J segment 4 bases; nucleotides outside the gene matches: 5. There are 15 residues in the CDR3. Germline lookup yields CDR1 LGHDT and CDR2 YNNKEL (reference sequence). The CDR3 DNA reads TGTGCCAGCAGCCAAGAAGCAGGGGGTTTCTATGGCTACACCTTC. Its translation is CASSQEAGGFYGYTF.

The chain recombines TRBV5-1 with TRBJ2-3; 11 nucleotides agree with TRBD2. CDR1 is SGHRS and CDR2 is YFSETQ in the germline V gene. The ends lost 4 bases at V and 1 base at J; junction bases unmatched: 17. This CDR3 has 20 amino acids. CDR3 bases: TGCGCCAGCAGCCACCCCACTCTTAGCGGGGGGGCCCGGGGCACAGATACGCAGTATTTT. Translating it yields CASSHPTLSGGARGTDTQYF.

The CDR3 coding sequence is TGTGCCAGCAGCTCCACCGGGACAGGCCATGGAGCTTTCTTT. Amino acid sequence: CASSSTGTGHGAFF. V usage is TRBV7-9 and J usage is TRBJ1-1; 8 bases map to TRBD1. From germline, CDR1 is SEHNR and CDR2 FQNEAQ (reference sequence). J lost 10 bases, V lost 4 bases, and 11 bases had no gene match. This CDR3 comprises 14 residues.

The chain links TRBV18 to TRBJ1-3; D might be TRBD1 (5 bases). The CDR3 extends over 17 amino acids. Trimming left V 3 bases short and J 0 bases short, with 15 bases between. From germline, CDR1 is KGHSH and CDR2 LQKENI. CDR3 sequence: CASSPGHGGNSGNTIYF. CDR3 sequence (DNA): TGTGCCAGCTCACCGGGCCACGGGGGAAACTCTGGAAACACCATATATTTT.

This clone was found a few times. Other DNA sequences in this specimen translate into the identical CDR3. The chain is built from TRBV15 and TRBJ2-1, with 10 bases fitting TRBD1. The CDR3 has 14 amino acids. The junction had 2 bases not matched to a gene; V was cut back by 3 bases and J by 6 bases. CDR1 and CDR2 (germline): LNHNV, YYDKDF (reference sequence). Here the CDR3 DNA reads TGTGCCACCAGCAGGGACAGGGGGGGCAATGAGCAGTTCTTC. This sequence encodes CATSRDRGGNEQFF.

CDR3 protein: CASSPDGTSGTYEQYF. The CDR3 DNA sequence: TGTGCCAGTAGCCCTGACGGGACTAGCGGAACCTACGAGCAGTACTTC. V is TRBV19 and J is TRBJ2-7; 11 bases map to TRBD2. CDR3 size: 16 residues. J lost 2 bases, V lost 6 bases, and 9 bases had no gene match. Germline V gene data show CDR1 as LNHDA and CDR2 as SQIVND (reference sequence). Combining the CDR3 with reference TRBV19 and TRBJ2-7 gives the whole variable domain DGGITQSPKYLFRKEGQNVTLSCEQNLNHDAMYWYRQDPGQGLRLIYYSQIVNDFQKGDIAEGYSVSREKKESFPLTVTSAQKNPTAFYLCASSPDGTSGTYEQYFGPGTRLTVT.

The V and J genes are TRBV19 and TRBJ1-4; 7 nucleotides align to TRBD1. Germline loops: CDR1 LNHDA, CDR2 SQIVND (reference sequence). This CDR3 has 15 amino acids. The ends lost 7 bases at V and 0 bases at J; junction bases unmatched: 5. CDR3 sequence (DNA): TGTGCCAGTAAGGGACAGAGTGCAACTAATGAAAAACTGTTTTTT. Residues: CASKGQSATNEKLFF.

The V gene is TRBV6-2 or TRBV6-3, the J gene TRBJ2-3, with 14 bases matching TRBD2. CDR1 is MNHEY and CDR2 is SVGEGT in the germline V gene. The junction had 13 bases not matched to a gene; V was cut back by 3 bases and J by 2 bases. The CDR3 runs 20 residues. The DNA for the CDR3 is TGTGCCAGCAGTTATACCGGACTTGGGACTAGCGGGGGCCCCACAGATACGCAGTATTTT. Protein: CASSYTGLGTSGGPTDTQYF.

The chain links TRBV18 to TRBJ1-2; TRBD1 aligns across 10 bases. Looked up from germline, CDR1 is KGHSH and CDR2 is LQKENI. The V and J ends lost 3 bases and 3 bases, in that order; junction bases with no gene match: 4. This CDR3 has 15 residues. CDR3 sequence (DNA): TGTGCCAGCTCACCCCGGACAGGGGGGGACTATGGCTACACCTTC. It is translated as CASSPRTGGDYGYTF.

This chain joins TRBV5-1 and TRBJ1-3; no firm D call. Trimming took 0 bases from V and 1 from J, leaving 14 bases between them. CDR1 is SGHRS, CDR2 YFSETQ, per germline. The CDR3 extends over 17 amino acids. The CDR3 DNA sequence: TGCGCCAGCAGCTTGGACCTCGCGGCAGCTTCTGGAAACACCATATATTTT. Its translation: CASSLDLAAASGNTIYF.